These 14 T cell receptor beta chains share one sample of origin, sequenced in a study of blood T cells in healthy people across ages. A second roughly 6 to 11 cycle PCR used barcoded and J-beta primers. TCRdb used MiXCR to reprocess the 5' RACE reads, holding one entry per CDR3 protein. The sample yields around 500,000 distinct CDR3 sequences, under 55% seen once. Sequenced: blood. These receptors were taken from a man older than 75 in good health.

This clonotype has just a few counts. This rearrangement joins TRBV29-1 to TRBJ1-1; perhaps TRBD1 as D (6 bases). Germline CDR1 reads SQVTM; CDR2 reads ANQGSEA. Trimming removed 4 bases from V and 3 bases from J, with 12 bases in between. This CDR3 spans 13 amino acids. DNA for the CDR3: TGCAGCGTTGCCGACAACAGGGACACTGAAGCTTTCTTT. It codes for CSVADNRDTEAFF. Full variable domain (rest looked up from reference TRBV29-1 and TRBJ1-1): SAVISQKPSRDICQRGTSLTIQCQVDSQVTMMFWYRQQPGQSLTLIATANQGSEATYESGFVIDKFPISRPNLTFSTLTVSNMSPEDSSIYLCSVADNRDTEAFFGQGTRLTVV.

The rearrangement uses TRBV7-8 and TRBJ2-1; the D call may be TRBD1 or TRBD2 (6 bases each). The CDR3 totals 14 residues. V was shortened by 5 bases and J by 9 bases, with 17 bases between the two germline ends. Germline loops: CDR1 SGHVS, CDR2 FQNEAQ. The CDR3: CASSPNWGAGEQFF. The CDR3 nucleotides read TGTGCCAGCAGCCCAAATTGGGGGGCCGGTGAGCAGTTCTTC. Full variable domain (missing parts from reference TRBV7-8 and TRBJ2-1): GAGVSQSPRYKVAKRGQDVALRCDPISGHVSLFWYQQALGQGPEFLTYFQNEAQLDKSGLPSDRFFAERPEGSVSTLKIQRTQQEDSAVYLCASSPNWGAGEQFFGPGTRLTVL.

The rearrangement uses TRBV10-3 and TRBJ1-1, with D unresolved. CDR1 and CDR2 from the germline V gene are ENHRY and SYGVKD. The CDR3 spans 13 residues. The V gene lost 7 bases and the J gene lost 3 bases, with 12 bases spanning the gap. The CDR3: CAITSAVDTEAFF. In DNA, the CDR3 is TGTGCCATCACCTCTGCGGTTGACACTGAAGCTTTCTTT.

V usage is TRBV7-3 and J usage is TRBJ2-5; D remains unclear. Trimming removed 1 base at V and 1 base at J, with 13 bases between. This CDR3 has 16 residues. Germline V gene lookup returns CDR1 SGHTA and CDR2 FQGTGA. The CDR3 region is CASSLSNVRGQETQYF. The DNA for the CDR3 is TGTGCCAGCAGCTTAAGTAACGTGCGAGGCCAAGAGACCCAGTACTTC.

The V and J genes are TRBV20-1 and TRBJ1-1; TRBD1 matches 10 bases. The germline CDR1 and CDR2 sequences are DFQATT and SNEGSKA (reference sequence). Trimming removed 3 bases from V and 2 bases from J; junction bases left unmatched: 6. This CDR3 has 15 amino acids. The CDR3 DNA reads TGCAGTGCTAGGAGGACAGGGGGTTACAACACTGAAGCTTTCTTT. It is translated as CSARRTGGYNTEAFF.

The V and J genes are TRBV7-2 and TRBJ1-6, with 7 bases identical to TRBD1. The CDR3 extends over 15 amino acids. After removal of 1 base from V and 7 bases from J, the junction contained 4 bases not matched to a gene. The germline gives CDR1 SGHTA, CDR2 FQGNSA. The CDR3 here is CASSLVQGRNSPLHF. CDR3 nucleotides: TGTGCCAGCAGCTTAGTACAGGGGCGGAATTCACCCCTCCACTTT. Using reference TRBV7-2 and TRBJ1-6 for the parts outside the CDR3, the full variable domain is GAGVSQSPSNKVTEKGKDVELRCDPISGHTALYWYRQSLGQGLEFLIYFQGNSAPDKSGLPSDRFSAERTGGSVSTLTIQRTQQEDSAVYLCASSLVQGRNSPLHFGNGTRLTVT.

The J gene is TRBJ1-4, the V gene TRBV20-1; unclear D gene. V lost 2 bases and J 3 bases, leaving 16 bases between the germline ends. Germline-derived CDR1 and CDR2 are DFQATT and SNEGSKA (reference sequence). The CDR3 covers 16 residues. The DNA of the CDR3 is TGCAGTGCTAGACCCCTGCGGGGTGAGGCTAATGAAAAACTGTTTTTT. Translation: CSARPLRGEANEKLFF.

The chain is built from TRBV5-6 and TRBJ1-2; D gene ambiguous. Germline V gives CDR1 SGHDT, CDR2 YYEEEE. Trimming pared 2 bases from V and 4 bases from J, leaving 12 bases between. This CDR3 has 14 residues. The CDR3 loop is CASSLPGSPYGYTF. As DNA, the CDR3 is TGTGCCAGCAGCTTACCCGGGTCTCCCTATGGCTACACCTTC.

This clonotype was detected only a few times. The chain uses TRBV7-2 and TRBJ2-1; D gene uncertain. This CDR3 comprises 13 residues. The V gene lost 1 base and the J gene lost 10 bases, with 11 bases spanning the gap. Germline V lookup: CDR1 SGHTA, CDR2 FQGNSA. CDR3 amino acids: CASSLGFAREQFF. The CDR3 DNA sequence: TGTGCCAGCAGCTTAGGGTTCGCCCGCGAGCAGTTCTTC. The full variable domain, with the rest looked up from reference TRBV7-2 and TRBJ2-1, is GAGVSQSPSNKVTEKGKDVELRCDPISGHTALYWYRQSLGQGLEFLIYFQGNSAPDKSGLPSDRFSAERTGGSVSTLTIQRTQQEDSAVYLCASSLGFAREQFFGPGTRLTVL.

This clonotype was counted a few times. The chain carries TRBV7-3 and TRBJ1-1, with 9 bases lining up with TRBD1. CDR3 length: 14 residues. V dropped 5 bases and J dropped 4; count of bases not matched to a gene: 5. Germline V gene lookup returns CDR1 SGHTA and CDR2 FQGTGA. CDR3 loop: CASSGQGPGTEAFF. CDR3 DNA: TGTGCCAGCAGCGGACAGGGGCCGGGCACTGAAGCTTTCTTT.

V usage is TRBV6-5 and J usage is TRBJ2-7, with 10 bases identical to TRBD1. In germline, CDR1 is MNHEY, CDR2 SVGAGI. J gave up 4 bases and V 5 bases, and 8 bases lay outside the gene matches. The CDR3 totals 15 residues. DNA of the CDR3: TGTGCCAGCAGTCCCTCAACGGACAGGGGGTACGAGCAGTACTTC. Protein: CASSPSTDRGYEQYF.

The rearrangement links TRBV20-1 to TRBJ2-5, with unresolved D. The CDR3 loop spans 13 amino acids. Germline V gene sequence: CDR1 DFQATT, CDR2 SNEGSKA (reference sequence). Trimming pared 3 bases from V and 5 bases from J, leaving 13 bases between. CDR3 residues: CSASPQPAETQYF. For the CDR3, the DNA is TGCAGTGCTAGTCCCCAGCCAGCGGAGACCCAGTACTTC.

V and J are TRBV12-3 or TRBV12-4 and TRBJ1-5; TRBD1 might be the D (6 bases). V was pared by 5 bases and J by 9 bases, with 11 bases between. The CDR3 loop spans 12 amino acids. This chain's CDR3 is CASSNQGMPQHF. In DNA, the CDR3 is TGTGCCAGCAGTAATCAGGGGATGCCCCAGCATTTT.

V and J are TRBV28 and TRBJ2-1; the D is unclear. V was cut by 3 bases and J by 6 bases, with 9 bases left in between. The CDR3 covers 13 residues. CDR1 is MDHEN and CDR2 is SYDVKM in the germline V gene. CDR3 bases: TGTGCCAGCAGTTTGGTCAGCCTCAATGAGCAGTTCTTC. Protein: CASSLVSLNEQFF.